Listed below are T cell receptor beta chains from one sample, sequenced in a study of blood T cell dynamics during melanoma immunotherapy. Only in-frame clones appear in the TCRdb table, and some are missing; sequencing was by immunoSEQ multiplex PCR. The table records 20,000 to 25,000 clones, around 92% of them present only once. This specimen was blood, taken from a patient treated with checkpoint blockade. All receptors come from a human donor with melanoma. CDR3s include the opening cysteine and the closing phenylalanine or tryptophan. The D gene is left open where the match is weak. Not all rows give a size; the values are once, few, many and, for expanded clones, a class.

V gene	D gene	J gene	clone size	CDR3 length	CDR3 DNA	CDR3 protein
TRBV19	.	TRBJ1-2	.	13	.	CASSTSGLYGYTF
TRBV30	.	TRBJ1-1	.	14	TGTGCCTGGAAGGGAACCCGAGGGAACACTGAAGCTTTCTTT	CAWKGTRGNTEAFF
TRBV28	TRBD1	TRBJ1-5	.	15	TGTGCCAGCAGTCCCGGGACAGGGTATGAGCAGCCCCAGCATTTT	CASSPGTGYEQPQHF
TRBV19	TRBD1	TRBJ1-5	.	15	TGTGCCAGTAGGATCACAGGGGTTAGCAATCAGCCCCAGCATTTT	CASRITGVSNQPQHF
TRBV4-2	.	TRBJ1-1	.	16	TGTGCCAGCAGCCAAGAACCTCAGCGCATGAACACTGAAGCTTTCTTT	CASSQEPQRMNTEAFF
TRBV5-1	.	TRBJ1-2	.	16	TGCGCCAGCAGCCCGACCCAGGGGTATGAGAACTATGGCTACACCTTC	CASSPTQGYENYGYTF
TRBV19	.	TRBJ1-5	.	16	TGTGCCAGTAGTATGGTAACAGTCTTTAGCAATCAGCCCCAGCATTTT	CASSMVTVFSNQPQHF
TRBV9	.	TRBJ2-7	.	15	TGTGCCAGCAGCCCCAATACAAGGGGAGCCTACGAGCAGTACTTC	CASSPNTRGAYEQYF
TRBV7-9	.	TRBJ1-2	.	14	TGTGCCAGCAGCCGAGTCACAGTTACACATGGCTACACCTTC	CASSRVTVTHGYTF
TRBV19	.	TRBJ2-7	.	15	TGTGCCAGTAGACGGGACGGCAGGGCACAATACGAGCAGTACTTC	CASRRDGRAQYEQYF
TRBV19	.	TRBJ1-2	.	15	TGTGCCTCCATGGGACATCCATCAGCTAACTATGGCTACACCTTC	CASMGHPSANYGYTF
TRBV10-1	TRBD2	TRBJ2-3	.	15	TGCGCCAGCAGTTCGGGACTAGCGGGAACAGATACGCAGTATTTT	CASSSGLAGTDTQYF
TRBV18	TRBD2	TRBJ2-1	once	16	TGTGCCAGCTCACCCTTAGCGGGACGGGGGTACAATGAGCAGTTCTTC	CASSPLAGRGYNEQFF
TRBV27	TRBD1	TRBJ1-3	.	14	TGTGCCAGCGCACCGGGACAGGGGGCAGACACCATATATTTT	CASAPGQGADTIYF
TRBV25-1	TRBD1	TRBJ1-6	.	15	TGTGCCAGCAGTGAAGGACAGGGGGCGACCTCACCCCTCCACTTT	CASSEGQGATSPLHF
TRBV4-1	TRBD2	TRBJ2-1	.	21	TGCGCCAGCAGCCGCCTTACTCTAGCGGGAGGGCCCATAACTACGGACAATGAGCAGTTCTTC	CASSRLTLAGGPITTDNEQFF
TRBV18	TRBD2	TRBJ2-2	.	16	TGTGCCAGCTCCCCACGACTCGGGAGGGGGATCGGGGAGCTGTTTTTT	CASSPRLGRGIGELFF
TRBV6-1	TRBD2	TRBJ2-7	.	15	TGTGCCAGCAGTGCCACTAGCGGGGGCCTCTACGAGCAGTACTTC	CASSATSGGLYEQYF
TRBV18	.	TRBJ1-4	.	13	TGTGCCAGCTCACCGCCCGCGGGTCTCGAGCTGTTTTTT	CASSPPAGLELFF
TRBV20-1	.	TRBJ2-5	.	11	TGCAGTGCCCTAGTAACGGAGACCCAGTACTTC	CSALVTETQYF
TRBV9	.	TRBJ2-3	.	16	TGTGCCAGCAGAGGGGGGTCGCGGGACATCACAGATACGCAGTATTTT	CASRGGSRDITDTQYF
TRBV7-3	.	TRBJ1-2	.	15	TGTGCCAGCACCCCTTCTTTCGGGGGGAACTATGGCTACACCTTC	CASTPSFGGNYGYTF
TRBV2	TRBD1	TRBJ2-7	.	14	TGTGCCAGCAGCTGGGGACAGGGGTTCGGCGAGCAGTACTTC	CASSWGQGFGEQYF
TRBV15	.	TRBJ2-7	.	17	TGTGCCACCAGCAGAGAGGGAGAGGCAGGGGCTTCCTACGAGCAGTACTTC	CATSREGEAGASYEQYF
TRBV2	.	TRBJ1-4	once	15	TGTGCCACAACAGGGACCCTGGCAACTAATGAAAAACTGTTTTTT	CATTGTLATNEKLFF
TRBV6-1	TRBD1	TRBJ1-3	.	15	TGTGCCAGCAGAAAACAGGGGGCACACGGAAACACCATATATTTT	CASRKQGAHGNTIYF
TRBV19	TRBD1	TRBJ1-1	once	16	TGTGCCAGTAGCCTCTTTCCCACAGGGGCGAACACTGAAGCTTTCTTT	CASSLFPTGANTEAFF
TRBV30	.	TRBJ1-3	once	13	TGTGCCTGGAGTGTAAGCTCTGGAAACACCATATATTTT	CAWSVSSGNTIYF
TRBV5-1	TRBD1	TRBJ1-1	.	14	TGCGCCAGCAGCTTGGAGGGGGCGAACACTGAAGCTTTCTTT	CASSLEGANTEAFF
TRBV5-4	.	TRBJ1-5	.	16	TGTGCCAGCAGCTTGGGGGGGGCTGGGAGCAATCAGCCCCAGCATTTT	CASSLGGAGSNQPQHF
TRBV5-1	TRBD2	TRBJ2-5	.	16	TGCGCCAGCAGCCCACTAGCGGGAGGGCCTAGGGAGACCCAGTACTTC	CASSPLAGGPRETQYF
TRBV7-3	.	TRBJ2-2	.	13	TGTGCCAGCAGGACCGGGGTCACCGGGGAGCTGTTTTTT	CASRTGVTGELFF
TRBV5-1	TRBD2	TRBJ2-5	.	16	TGCGCCAGCAGCCAAAACCCCCCTAGCGGGGGGGAGACCCAGTACTTC	CASSQNPPSGGETQYF
TRBV21-1	.	TRBJ2-2	.	16	TGTGCCAGCAGCAGAGTAGCGGGAGAGAATAGGGGGGAGCTGTTTTTT	CASSRVAGENRGELFF
TRBV19	.	TRBJ2-1	.	13	TGTGCCACCGCCTTAGGGACAAACAATGAGCAGTTCTTC	CATALGTNNEQFF
TRBV5-4	TRBD2	TRBJ2-2	.	16	TGTGCCAGCAGGGATCGGACTAGCGGTTACACCGGGGAGCTGTTTTTT	CASRDRTSGYTGELFF
TRBV19	TRBD1	TRBJ2-5	.	16	TGTGCCAGTAGTATAGGGGGACAGGGGGTCGGAGAGACCCAGTACTTC	CASSIGGQGVGETQYF
TRBV7-8	.	TRBJ2-5	.	16	TGTGCCAGCAGCAATAGTCTATTAGACCACCAAGAGACCCAGTACTTC	CASSNSLLDHQETQYF
TRBV2	.	TRBJ1-5	.	15	TGTGCCAGCAGTGGATCTGGGGGCGCACGGCAGCCCCAGCATTTT	CASSGSGGARQPQHF